These T cell receptor beta chains were read from a single sample in a study of CXCR3-negative and CXCR3-positive naive CD8 T cells. TCRdb re-called the 5' RACE reads and gives one entry per CDR3 protein, without DNA. The sample table sets out fewer than 140,000 distinct CDR3 sequences. The source material was naive CXCR3+ CD8+ T cells from blood. These receptors came from a human donor in good health. Some clones in this sample may be carry-over from other donors' samples. Each CDR3 is given with its conserved first and last residue.

J,V,CDR3
TRBJ2-1,TRBV19,CASRQEGQGAYNEQFF
TRBJ2-5,TRBV29-1,CSAAAGKETQYF
TRBJ1-4,TRBV7-6,CASSLDPVGQGKKLFF
TRBJ2-7,TRBV20-1,CSAGTGEAHYEQYF
TRBJ2-7,TRBV5-1,CASSLEGSGSYEQYF
TRBJ2-3,TRBV4-1,CASSQDLGGAADTQYF
TRBJ1-1,TRBV27,CASSGLGQGGTEAFF
TRBJ2-7,TRBV4-2,CASSPRWLADYEQYF
TRBJ2-1,TRBV12-3/TRBV12-4,CASSLSGAPYNEQFF
TRBJ2-7,TRBV20-1,CSARTGGSYEQYF
TRBJ2-5,TRBV7-7,CASSLNSGGLQYF
TRBJ1-5,TRBV6-6,CASRPEGQPQHF
TRBJ2-7,TRBV7-9,CASSQSGGQNSYEQYF
TRBJ1-1,TRBV6-4,CASSDSQGSEAFF
TRBJ2-7,TRBV4-1,CASSPDLADSYEQYF
TRBJ2-7,TRBV28,CASSLLGGNNEQYF